Following are 31 T cell receptor beta chains from one sample sequenced in a study of blood T cells in healthy people across ages. It was with a sample-barcoded 5' primer and a J-beta primer mix that a second PCR of about 6 to 12 cycles was run. TCRdb reanalysed the 5' RACE reads using MiXCR and keeps one entry per CDR3 protein. The sample has 870,000 or so distinct CDR3 sequences; about 30% are singletons. Sequencing was done on a sample of blood. The receptor source for this set is a woman aged 80 or over in good health.

The genes are TRBV5-1 and TRBJ2-7, with 8 bases that match TRBD1. V lost 0 bases to trimming and J lost 7 bases; unmatched junction nucleotides: 6. Germline V gene data show CDR1 as SGHRS and CDR2 as YFSETQ. This CDR3 is 14 amino acids long. DNA of the CDR3: TGCGCCAGCAGCTTGGCTCAGGGGGCAGGGGAGCAGTACTTC. It is translated as CASSLAQGAGEQYF.

Ten or more counts support this clonotype. J is TRBJ2-7 and V is TRBV20-1; D assignment may be TRBD1 or TRBD2 (6 bases each). This CDR3 comprises 17 residues. Germline CDR1 DFQATT, CDR2 SNEGSKA (reference sequence). Trimming took 1 base from V and 3 from J, leaving 22 bases between them. Here the CDR3 reads CSARALQGRGGGYEQYF. The DNA for the CDR3 is TGCAGTGCTAGAGCCCTACAGGGCAGAGGGGGAGGCTACGAGCAGTACTTC.

The table lists this clonotype with many counts. J is TRBJ2-5 and V is TRBV12-3 or TRBV12-4; TRBD1 might be the D (6 bases). The CDR3 is 13 amino acids. V was pared by 10 bases and J by 5 bases, with 17 bases between. The CDR3 DNA reads TGTGCCATTACGATGGACAGTAGGGAGACCCAGTACTTC. This encodes CAITMDSRETQYF.

In its sample, this clonotype was seen a few times. A much larger clone sits a single nucleotide away, making a read error possible. The chain joins TRBV7-8 to TRBJ2-1, with no clear D. The germline V gene has CDR1 SGHVS and CDR2 FQNEAQ. Deletions cut 8 bases from V and 6 bases from J, with 23 bases between. The CDR3 contains 16 residues. The CDR3 reads CASGSPIFLPGNEQFF. The DNA for the CDR3 is TGTGCCAGCGGCTCTCCCATCTTTCTCCCGGGCAATGAGCAGTTCTTC.

V is TRBV12-3 or TRBV12-4 and J is TRBJ1-1; perhaps TRBD1 as D (5 bases). With 6 bases removed from V and 4 bases from J, the gap between germline ends came to 18 bases. CDR3 length: 15 residues. The CDR3 loop is CASRAEGFGSTEAFF. CDR3 coding DNA: TGTGCCAGCAGAGCAGAGGGGTTCGGGTCCACTGAAGCTTTCTTT.

The chain recombines TRBV3-1 with TRBJ1-5; D gene uncertain. V dropped 3 bases and J dropped 0 bases, with 9 bases sitting between them. This CDR3 comprises 15 residues. The germline CDR1 and CDR2 sequences are LGHDT and YNNKEL (reference sequence). This CDR3 is CASSQGSFSNQPQHF. CDR3 DNA: TGTGCCAGCAGCCAGGGGAGTTTTAGCAATCAGCCCCAGCATTTT.

The chain recombines TRBV12-3 or TRBV12-4 with TRBJ1-4; D remains unclear. The ends were cut back, 8 bases at V and 0 bases at J, with 10 bases in the middle. This CDR3 is built from 14 residues. The CDR3 sequence is CASVGGATNEKLFF. CDR3 nucleotides: TGTGCCAGCGTAGGCGGGGCAACTAATGAAAAACTGTTTTTT.

This chain links TRBV7-3 with TRBJ2-3; weak D call: TRBD2 (6 bases). With 4 bases removed from V and 6 bases from J, the gap between germline ends came to 17 bases. The CDR3 is 15 residues long. Germline assignment: CDR1 SGHTA and CDR2 FQGTGA. DNA for the CDR3: TGTGCCAGCAGCTCCGGCGGTTCCGGGAGTGATACGCAGTATTTT. Protein: CASSSGGSGSDTQYF.

This clonotype was found many times. The V gene is TRBV7-9, the J gene TRBJ2-1; D is unresolved. Deletions cut 4 bases from V and 8 bases from J, with 12 bases between. Germline values: CDR1 SEHNR, CDR2 FQNEAQ (reference sequence). CDR3 length equals 13 residues. The CDR3 here is CASSSSLRDEQFF. As DNA, the CDR3 is TGTGCCAGCAGCTCAAGCCTACGGGATGAGCAGTTCTTC.

The chain couples TRBV7-2 to TRBJ2-7, with 11 bases that match TRBD2. This CDR3 has 14 amino acids. Germline V gives CDR1 SGHTA, CDR2 FQGNSA. The J segment lost 3 bases and the V segment lost 6 bases, leaving 4 bases of the junction unmatched. The CDR3, as DNA: TGTGCCAGCAGACCGGGGACTAGCGGCTACGAGCAGTACTTC. Amino acids: CASRPGTSGYEQYF.

This clonotype appeared many times. V gene TRBV7-9 combines with J gene TRBJ2-5; 8 positions agree with TRBD1. V lost 4 bases and J lost 5; bases outside the gene matches: 6. The CDR3 has 14 residues. From germline, CDR1 is SEHNR and CDR2 FQNEAQ (reference sequence). Written as DNA, the CDR3 is TGTGCCAGCAGCTCTAGGACAGGGTCCGAGACCCAGTACTTC. This gives the protein CASSSRTGSETQYF.

This chain connects TRBV18 to TRBJ1-5; 12 bases agree with TRBD1. CDR1 is KGHSH, CDR2 LQKENI, per germline. CDR3 size: 17 residues. Losses at the gene ends were 4 bases for V and 1 base for J; bases not matched to a gene: 5. The CDR3: CASSLGQGAGSNQPQHF. The CDR3 DNA reads as TGTGCCAGCTCACTGGGACAGGGGGCCGGGAGCAATCAGCCCCAGCATTTT.

Worth noting for this clonotype: Given a much more abundant clone one base away, this may be a read error. The chain has TRBV11-2 and TRBJ2-3, with 7 nucleotides matching TRBD2. With V trimmed by 5 bases and J by 3 bases, 17 bases remained unmatched. The germline CDR1 and CDR2 sequences are SGHAT and FQNNGV. The CDR3 loop spans 18 amino acids. CDR3 amino acids: CASSPFYSHGGRTDTQYF. DNA for the CDR3: TGTGCCAGCAGCCCATTTTATTCCCACGGGGGGAGGACAGATACGCAGTATTTT.

This chain links TRBV20-1 with TRBJ2-1, with a tentative D call TRBD1 (6 bases). V was trimmed by 3 bases and J by 4 bases, leaving 10 bases between them. This CDR3 comprises 13 residues. Germline CDR1 DFQATT, CDR2 SNEGSKA (reference sequence). The CDR3 loop is CSARGDIYNEQFF. CDR3 bases: TGCAGTGCTAGGGGGGACATATACAATGAGCAGTTCTTC.

There are a few counts of this clonotype. The chain is built from TRBV5-4 and TRBJ1-1, with 9 positions matching TRBD1. This CDR3 is 13 amino acids long. The V and J ends lost 1 base and 7 bases, in that order; junction bases with no gene match: 2. The germline V gene encodes CDR1 SGHNT and CDR2 YYREEE (reference sequence). The chain's CDR3 is CASSLTGGFEAFF. CDR3 sequence (DNA): TGTGCCAGCAGCTTGACAGGGGGCTTTGAAGCTTTCTTT.

In this sample, this clonotype turned up many times. The chain joins TRBV7-2 to TRBJ2-1; D is undetermined. V lost 3 bases to trimming and J lost 6 bases, with 9 bases between them. The CDR3 has 13 residues. The germline CDR1 and CDR2 sequences are SGHTA and FQGNSA. DNA of the CDR3: TGTGCCAGCAGCTTGCCGAGTTTCAATGAGCAGTTCTTC. Translated: CASSLPSFNEQFF.

The chain has TRBV6-1 and TRBJ1-5; D is uncertain. There are 16 residues in the CDR3. The V gene's germline CDR1 is MNHNS and CDR2 SASEGT. V lost 2 bases and J 0 bases, leaving 11 bases between the germline ends. CDR3 sequence (DNA): TGTGCCAGCAGTGAAATCCGCAGGTATAGCAATCAGCCCCAGCATTTT. Translated: CASSEIRRYSNQPQHF.

This clonotype was detected many times. The V call is TRBV18, the J call TRBJ2-3; D unclear. V lost 3 bases and J 1 base, leaving 8 bases between the germline ends. The CDR3 is made up of 14 amino acids. Germline loops: CDR1 KGHSH, CDR2 LQKENI. CDR3 nucleotides: TGTGCCAGCTCACCCTTCGAAGGCACAGATACGCAGTATTTT. Translated: CASSPFEGTDTQYF.

J is TRBJ2-7 and V is TRBV20-1, with D possibly called TRBD1 or TRBD2 (5 bases each). Trimming cost V 6 bases and J 2 bases, with 14 bases left between them. The CDR3 has 13 residues. Germline V gene lookup returns CDR1 DFQATT and CDR2 SNEGSKA (reference sequence). CDR3 nucleotides: TGCAGTGCCCGGGACCTTTCCACCTACGAGCAGTACTTC. Translated: CSARDLSTYEQYF.

Regarding this clonotype: One base away lies a much larger clone, so this may be a sequencing read error. The CDR3 DNA reads TGTGCCAGCAGCCCTATGGCTACCCTAGCGCCCGCTTACAATGAGCAGTACTTC. It translates to CASSPMATLAPAYNEQYF. V and J are TRBV7-2 and TRBJ2-7, with a possible D match to TRBD2 (6 bases). The CDR3 has 18 amino acids. Deletions cut 5 bases from V and 7 bases from J, with 30 bases between. Germline assignment: CDR1 SGHTA and CDR2 FQGNSA.

The J gene is TRBJ1-1, the V gene TRBV5-1; D is perhaps TRBD1 (5 bases). Trimming removed 4 bases at V and 3 bases at J, with 19 bases between. The CDR3 runs 16 residues. Germline V lookup: CDR1 SGHRS, CDR2 YFSETQ. The CDR3 nucleotides read TGCGCCAGCAGCCCCGGGACTGCCAGAATGGACACTGAAGCTTTCTTT. As protein: CASSPGTARMDTEAFF.

This clonotype was seen repeatedly, ten times or more. This sequence may be a read error, since a much larger clone differs from it by one base. The V gene is TRBV29-1, the J gene TRBJ2-3; D call uncertain. There are 13 residues in the CDR3. The V end lost 4 bases, the J end lost 2 bases, and 10 bases lay between the germline ends. Germline CDR1 and CDR2: SQVTM and ANQGSEA. The CDR3 coding sequence is TGCAGCGTTGGGAATGGCCCCACAGATACGCAGTATTTT. This codes for CSVGNGPTDTQYF.

This clonotype was observed once. The rearrangement joins TRBV12-3 or TRBV12-4 to TRBJ2-7; D not resolved. There are 11 residues in the CDR3. Between the trimmed V and J ends, which lost 3 bases and 7 bases, there was a span of 7 bases. The CDR3 nucleotides are TGTGCCAGCAGTTTCTCAAGGGAGCAGTACTTC. Its translation: CASSFSREQYF.

CDR3 region: CASSLIGSAYGYTF. The CDR3 region has the DNA TGCGCCAGCAGCCTTATAGGCAGTGCCTATGGCTACACCTTC. The chain recombines TRBV5-1 with TRBJ1-2, with D unresolved. This CDR3 spans 14 amino acids. V gave up 4 bases and J gave up 4 bases, with 14 bases separating them. CDR1 and CDR2 (germline): SGHRS, YFSETQ.

This clonotype was seen repeatedly, ten times or more. This chain joins TRBV5-1 and TRBJ2-3; D call uncertain. Trimming cost V 3 bases and J 2 bases, with 10 bases left between them. The CDR3 is 14 amino acids. Germline CDR1 SGHRS, CDR2 YFSETQ. CDR3 sequence: CASSSGSFTDTQYF. In nucleotides, the CDR3 is TGCGCCAGCAGCTCCGGCTCCTTCACAGATACGCAGTATTTT.

This clonotype occurred a few times. This sequence joins TRBV29-1 and TRBJ2-1, with a tentative D call TRBD1 (5 bases). The CDR3 covers 12 residues. Per the germline V gene, CDR1 is SQVTM and CDR2 is ANQGSEA. The germline V and J ends were trimmed by 6 bases and 7 bases, with 13 bases remaining between them. CDR3 amino acids: CSVSAGRNEQFF. CDR3 coding DNA: TGCAGCGTCAGCGCAGGGCGTAATGAGCAGTTCTTC.

Regarding this clonotype: One base away lies a much larger clone, so this may be a sequencing read error. The J gene is TRBJ2-3, the V gene TRBV20-1; 9 positions match TRBD2. The CDR3 runs 13 residues. From germline, CDR1 is DFQATT and CDR2 SNEGSKA (reference sequence). The CDR3 protein is CSYAGGATDTRYF. The CDR3 DNA reads as TGCAGCTACGCGGGGGGGGCAACAGATACGCGGTATTTT.

This clonotype has at least ten counts. V is TRBV20-1 and J is TRBJ2-5; 8 nucleotides agree with TRBD1. The V segment lost 8 bases and the J segment 5 bases; nucleotides outside the gene matches: 7. Per germline, CDR1 DFQATT and CDR2 SNEGSKA (reference sequence). The CDR3 totals 12 residues. The CDR3 coding sequence is TGCAGTTGGAAGGACAGGGTGGAGACCCAGTACTTC. Translated, it gives CSWKDRVETQYF.

As regards this clonotype: A much larger clone differs from this one at a single base, so this may be a read error. The chain has TRBV27 and TRBJ2-1, with a tentative D call TRBD2 (5 bases). V was cut by 5 bases and J by 7 bases, with 24 bases left in between. Germline loops: CDR1 MNHEY, CDR2 SMNVEV (reference sequence). The CDR3 covers 17 residues. CDR3 bases: TGTGCCAGCAGTCCGGGATCCTCGCCGGTCGGGCGGAATGAGCAGTTCTTC. Translating it yields CASSPGSSPVGRNEQFF.

This clonotype appeared a few times. This chain links TRBV28 with TRBJ2-3; TRBD2 matches 8 bases. V shed 7 bases, J shed 2 bases, and the junction held 8 bases outside the gene matches. The CDR3 extends over 15 amino acids. Per the germline V gene, CDR1 is MDHEN and CDR2 is SYDVKM. The CDR3 DNA reads as TGTGCCAGCACCCTCACGGGGGGGGTCACAGATACGCAGTATTTT. Amino acid sequence: CASTLTGGVTDTQYF.

Remarks on this clonotype: Just one base apart from a much larger clone, this may be a read error. V is TRBV29-1 and J is TRBJ2-5; maybe TRBD1 (5 bases). The CDR3 totals 15 residues. CDR1 is SQVTM and CDR2 is ANQGSEA in the germline V gene. The V gene lost 7 bases and the J gene lost 11 bases, with 29 bases spanning the gap. The CDR3 spells CSGARERFTYNEQYF. CDR3 in DNA: TGCAGCGGCGCCAGGGAAAGGTTCACCTACAATGAGCAGTACTTC.